This T cell receptor (beta chain) was recovered during a study of technical replicates of blood from a handful of donors. CDR1 and CDR2 from the germline V gene are SQVTM and ANQGSEA. This CDR3 comprises 20 residues. V was trimmed by 2 bases and J by 1 base, leaving 27 bases between them. Assay used: immunoSEQ multiplex PCR; TCRdb lists only in-frame clones, some missing. The data contain tens of thousands of clones, around 97% of them singletons. Sequenced material: T cells isolated from PBMCs. V is TRBV29-1 and J is TRBJ2-1; tentative D call: TRBD2 (6 bases). The TCR was taken from a human donor in good health. The CDR3 DNA reads as TGCAGCGTTGAACTTCGGGGGACGGGTCCAGGGACGATGTCCTACAATGAGCAGTTCTTC. It translates to CSVELRGTGPGTMSYNEQFF.